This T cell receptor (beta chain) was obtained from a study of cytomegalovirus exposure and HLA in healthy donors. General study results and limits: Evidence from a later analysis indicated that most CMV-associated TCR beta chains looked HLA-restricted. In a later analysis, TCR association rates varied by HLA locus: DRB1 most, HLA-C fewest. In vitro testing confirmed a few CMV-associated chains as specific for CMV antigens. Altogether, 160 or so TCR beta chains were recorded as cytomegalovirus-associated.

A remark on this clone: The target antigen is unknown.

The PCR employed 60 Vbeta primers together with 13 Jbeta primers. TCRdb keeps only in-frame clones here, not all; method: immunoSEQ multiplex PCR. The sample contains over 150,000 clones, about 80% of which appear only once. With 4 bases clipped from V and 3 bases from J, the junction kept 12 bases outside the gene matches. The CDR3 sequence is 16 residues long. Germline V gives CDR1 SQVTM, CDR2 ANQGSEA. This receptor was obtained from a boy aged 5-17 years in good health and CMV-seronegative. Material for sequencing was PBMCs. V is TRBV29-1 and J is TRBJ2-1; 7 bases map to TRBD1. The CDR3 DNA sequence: TGCAGCGTTGTCCTGGGACAGCAGAATTACTACAATGAGCAGTTCTTC. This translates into CSVVLGQQNYYNEQFF.